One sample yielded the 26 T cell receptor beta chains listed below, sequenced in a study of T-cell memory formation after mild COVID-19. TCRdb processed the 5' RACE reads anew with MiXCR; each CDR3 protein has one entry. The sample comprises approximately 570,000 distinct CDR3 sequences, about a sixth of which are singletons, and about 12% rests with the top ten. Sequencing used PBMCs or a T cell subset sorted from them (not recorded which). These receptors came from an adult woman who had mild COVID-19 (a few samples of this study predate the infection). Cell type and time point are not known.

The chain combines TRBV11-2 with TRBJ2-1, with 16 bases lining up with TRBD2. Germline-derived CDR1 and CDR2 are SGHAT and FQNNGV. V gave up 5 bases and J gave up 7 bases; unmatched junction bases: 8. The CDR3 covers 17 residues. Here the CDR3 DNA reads TGTGCCAGCAGCAAGGGACTAGCGGGGGGGCCTCGTAATGAGCAGTTCTTC. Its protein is CASSKGLAGGPRNEQFF.

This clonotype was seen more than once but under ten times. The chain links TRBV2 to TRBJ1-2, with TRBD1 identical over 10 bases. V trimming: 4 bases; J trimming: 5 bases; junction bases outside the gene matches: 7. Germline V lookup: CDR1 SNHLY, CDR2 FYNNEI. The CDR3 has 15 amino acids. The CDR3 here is CASSVSGQGLYGYTF. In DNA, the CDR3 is TGTGCCAGCAGTGTCTCGGGACAGGGGCTTTATGGCTACACCTTC.

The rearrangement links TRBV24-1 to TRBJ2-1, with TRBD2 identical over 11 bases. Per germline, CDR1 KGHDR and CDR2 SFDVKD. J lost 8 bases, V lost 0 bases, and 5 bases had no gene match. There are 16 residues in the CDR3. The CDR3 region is CATSDLTSGRGDEQFF. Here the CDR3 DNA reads TGTGCCACCAGTGATTTGACTAGCGGGAGAGGCGATGAGCAGTTCTTC.

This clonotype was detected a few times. The DNA of the CDR3 is TGTGCCAGCAGCTTAGACCGGGTGTGGTCTGGGACTAGCGGGGTATACAATGAGCAGTTCTTC. Its protein is CASSLDRVWSGTSGVYNEQFF. This chain uses TRBV11-2 with TRBJ2-1, with 13 bases identical to TRBD2. CDR3 length: 21 residues. Germline V gives CDR1 SGHAT, CDR2 FQNNGV. The ends lost 0 bases at V and 4 bases at J; junction bases unmatched: 15. Looking up the rest from reference TRBV11-2 and TRBJ2-1 gives the full variable domain: EAGVAQSPRYKIIEKRQSVAFWCNPISGHATLYWYQQILGQGPKLLIQFQNNGVVDDSQLPKDRFSAERLKGVDSTLKIQPAKLEDSAVYLCASSLDRVWSGTSGVYNEQFFGPGTRLTVL.

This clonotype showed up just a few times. In DNA form, the CDR3 reads TGCGCCAGCAGCCAAGATAGGGCTAGCCCCGTGGATGAGCAGTTCTTC. This gives the protein CASSQDRASPVDEQFF. The chain combines TRBV4-3 with TRBJ2-1, with D maybe TRBD2 (5 bases). The germline V and J ends were trimmed by 0 bases and 8 bases, with 17 bases remaining between them. Germline values: CDR1 LGHNA, CDR2 YSLEER. CDR3 length: 16 residues.

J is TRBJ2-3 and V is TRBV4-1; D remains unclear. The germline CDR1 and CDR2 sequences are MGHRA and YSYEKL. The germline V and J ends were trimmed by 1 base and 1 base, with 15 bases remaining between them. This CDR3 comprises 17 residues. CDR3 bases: TGCGCCAGCAGCCAAGGGTTCGCGCGGCGCCGCACAGATACGCAGTATTTT. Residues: CASSQGFARRRTDTQYF.

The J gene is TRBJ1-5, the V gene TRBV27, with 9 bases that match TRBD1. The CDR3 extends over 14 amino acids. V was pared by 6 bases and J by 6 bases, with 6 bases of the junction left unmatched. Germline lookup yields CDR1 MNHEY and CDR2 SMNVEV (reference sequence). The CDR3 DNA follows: TGTGCCAGCAGCCAGGACAGGGGAGTTCAGCCCCAGCATTTT. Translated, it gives CASSQDRGVQPQHF.

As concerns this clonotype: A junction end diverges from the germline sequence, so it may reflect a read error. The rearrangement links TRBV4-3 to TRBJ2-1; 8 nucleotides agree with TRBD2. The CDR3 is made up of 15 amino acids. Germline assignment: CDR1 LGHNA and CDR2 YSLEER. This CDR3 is CASSQEGTRYNEQFF. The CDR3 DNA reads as TGCGCCAGCAGTCAAGAGGGGACTAGGTACAATGAGCAGTTCTTC.

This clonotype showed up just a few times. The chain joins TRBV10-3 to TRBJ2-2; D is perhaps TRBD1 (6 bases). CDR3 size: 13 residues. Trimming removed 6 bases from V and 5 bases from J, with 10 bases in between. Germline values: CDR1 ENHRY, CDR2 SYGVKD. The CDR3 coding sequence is TGTGCCATCAGCTACAGGGAAACCGGGGAGCTGTTTTTT. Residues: CAISYRETGELFF.

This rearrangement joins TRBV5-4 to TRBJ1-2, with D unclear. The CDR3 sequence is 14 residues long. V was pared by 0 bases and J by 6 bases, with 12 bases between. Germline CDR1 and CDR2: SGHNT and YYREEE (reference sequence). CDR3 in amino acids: CASSLGTPAHGYTF. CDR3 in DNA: TGTGCCAGCAGCTTGGGGACCCCTGCGCATGGCTACACCTTC.

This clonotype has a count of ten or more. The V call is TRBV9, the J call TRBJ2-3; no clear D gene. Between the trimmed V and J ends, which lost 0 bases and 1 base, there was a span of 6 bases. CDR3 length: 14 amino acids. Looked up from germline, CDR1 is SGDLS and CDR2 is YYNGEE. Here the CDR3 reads CASSVASGTDTQYF. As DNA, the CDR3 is TGTGCCAGCAGCGTAGCTTCTGGCACAGATACGCAGTATTTT.

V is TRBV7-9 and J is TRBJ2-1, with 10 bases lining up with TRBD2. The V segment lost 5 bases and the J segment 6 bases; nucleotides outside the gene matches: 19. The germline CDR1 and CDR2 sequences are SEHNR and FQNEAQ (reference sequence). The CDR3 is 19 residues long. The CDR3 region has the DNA TGTGCCAGCAGCCTAATTAGGTACGAAGCGGGAGGGCCTCGCAATGAGCAGTTCTTC. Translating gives CASSLIRYEAGGPRNEQFF.

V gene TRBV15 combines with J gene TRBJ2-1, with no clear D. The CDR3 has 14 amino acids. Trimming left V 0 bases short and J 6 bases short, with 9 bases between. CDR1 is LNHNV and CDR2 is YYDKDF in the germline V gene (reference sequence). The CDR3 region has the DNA TGTGCCACCAGCAGAGATGATGGTGGCAATGAGCAGTTCTTC. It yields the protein CATSRDDGGNEQFF.

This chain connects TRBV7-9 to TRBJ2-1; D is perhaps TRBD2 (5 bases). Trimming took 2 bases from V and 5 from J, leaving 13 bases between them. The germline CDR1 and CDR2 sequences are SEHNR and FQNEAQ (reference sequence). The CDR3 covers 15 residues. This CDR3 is CASSLPGENHNEQFF. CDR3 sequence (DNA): TGTGCCAGCAGCTTACCCGGGGAGAACCACAATGAGCAGTTCTTC.

The chain's CDR3 is CASSPEGQRADEQFF. CDR3 coding DNA: TGTGCCAGCAGCCCAGAAGGACAGAGGGCGGATGAGCAGTTCTTC. V is TRBV9 and J is TRBJ2-1; D might be TRBD1 (6 bases). The ends were cut back, 4 bases at V and 8 bases at J, with 19 bases in the middle. The CDR3 totals 15 residues. Germline V lookup: CDR1 SGDLS, CDR2 YYNGEE. The variable domain in full, with the rest retrieved from reference TRBV9 and TRBJ2-1, is DSGVTQTPKHLITATGQRVTLRCSPRSGDLSVYWYQQSLDQGLQFLIQYYNGEERAKGNILERFSAQQFPDLHSELNLSSLELGDSALYFCASSPEGQRADEQFFGPGTRLTVL.

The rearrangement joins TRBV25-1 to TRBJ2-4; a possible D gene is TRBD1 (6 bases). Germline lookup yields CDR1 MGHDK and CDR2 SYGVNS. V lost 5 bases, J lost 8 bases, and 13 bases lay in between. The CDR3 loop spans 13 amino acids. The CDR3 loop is CASSSRGWDIQYF. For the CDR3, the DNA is TGTGCCAGCAGTTCCAGGGGTTGGGACATTCAGTACTTC.

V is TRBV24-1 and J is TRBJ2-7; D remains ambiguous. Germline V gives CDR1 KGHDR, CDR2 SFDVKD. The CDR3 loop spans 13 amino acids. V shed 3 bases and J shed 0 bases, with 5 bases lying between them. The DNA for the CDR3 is TGTGCCACCAGTGATCCGAACTCCTACGAGCAGTACTTC. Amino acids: CATSDPNSYEQYF.

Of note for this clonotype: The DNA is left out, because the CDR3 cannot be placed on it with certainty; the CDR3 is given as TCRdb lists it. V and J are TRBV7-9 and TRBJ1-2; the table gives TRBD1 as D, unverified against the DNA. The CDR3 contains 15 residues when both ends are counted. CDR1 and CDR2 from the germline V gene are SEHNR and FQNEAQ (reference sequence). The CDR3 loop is CASSFGQGAPYGYTF.

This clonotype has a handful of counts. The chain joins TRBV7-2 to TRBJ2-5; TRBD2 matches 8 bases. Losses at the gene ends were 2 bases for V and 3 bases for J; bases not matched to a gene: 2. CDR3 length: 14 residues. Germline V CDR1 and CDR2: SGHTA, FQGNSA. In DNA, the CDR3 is TGTGCCAGCAGCTTAACTAGCGGTAAAGAGACCCAGTACTTC. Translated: CASSLTSGKETQYF.

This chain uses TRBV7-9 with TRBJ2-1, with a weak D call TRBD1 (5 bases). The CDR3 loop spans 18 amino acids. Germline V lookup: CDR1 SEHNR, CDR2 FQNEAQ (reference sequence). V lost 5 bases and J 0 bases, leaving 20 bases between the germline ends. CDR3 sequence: CASSLGWTTQSSYNEQFF. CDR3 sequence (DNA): TGTGCCAGCAGCCTAGGATGGACAACACAGAGCTCCTACAATGAGCAGTTCTTC.

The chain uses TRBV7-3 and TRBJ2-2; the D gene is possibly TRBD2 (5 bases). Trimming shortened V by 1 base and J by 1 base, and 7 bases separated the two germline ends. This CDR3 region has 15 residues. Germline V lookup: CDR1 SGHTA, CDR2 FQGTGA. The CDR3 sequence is CASSLNGENTGELFF. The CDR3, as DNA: TGTGCCAGCAGCTTAAACGGGGAGAACACCGGGGAGCTGTTTTTT.

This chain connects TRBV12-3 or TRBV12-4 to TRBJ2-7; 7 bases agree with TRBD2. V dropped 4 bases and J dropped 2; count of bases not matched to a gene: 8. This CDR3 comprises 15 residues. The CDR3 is CASSSEAGPTYEQYF. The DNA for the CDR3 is TGTGCCAGCAGTTCTGAAGCGGGGCCAACCTACGAGCAGTACTTC.

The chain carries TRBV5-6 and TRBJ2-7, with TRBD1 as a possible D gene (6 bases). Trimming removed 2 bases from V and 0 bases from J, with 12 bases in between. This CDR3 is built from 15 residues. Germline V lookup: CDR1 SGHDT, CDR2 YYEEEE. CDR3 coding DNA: TGTGCCAGCAGCTTTGAACAGGGCCCCTCCTACGAGCAGTACTTC. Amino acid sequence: CASSFEQGPSYEQYF.

The CDR3 loop is CASSPVPHSYEQYF. The CDR3, as DNA: TGTGCCAGCAGCCCGGTACCCCACTCCTACGAGCAGTACTTC. This chain uses TRBV7-3 with TRBJ2-7, with D hard to call. Germline lookup yields CDR1 SGHTA and CDR2 FQGTGA. The V and J ends lost 5 bases and 0 bases respectively, with 11 bases between them. This CDR3 has 14 amino acids.

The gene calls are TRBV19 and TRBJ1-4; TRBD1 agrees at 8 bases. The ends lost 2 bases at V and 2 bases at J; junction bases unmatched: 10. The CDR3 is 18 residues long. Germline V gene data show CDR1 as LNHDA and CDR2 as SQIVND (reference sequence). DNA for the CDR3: TGTGCCAGTAGTATACAGGGGGCCACACGGCGGACTAATGAAAAACTGTTTTTT. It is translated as CASSIQGATRRTNEKLFF.

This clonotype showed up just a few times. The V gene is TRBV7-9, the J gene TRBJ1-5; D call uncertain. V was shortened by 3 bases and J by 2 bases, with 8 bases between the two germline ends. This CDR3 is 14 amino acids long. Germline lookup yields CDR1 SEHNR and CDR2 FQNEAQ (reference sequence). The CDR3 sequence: CASSLGAGNQPQHF. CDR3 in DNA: TGTGCCAGCAGCTTGGGCGCAGGCAATCAGCCCCAGCATTTT.